A single sample gave rise to the 30 T cell receptor beta chains below, sequenced in a study of blood T cells in healthy people across ages. A second PCR, run for 7 to 11 cycles, used a sample-barcoded 5' primer plus a J-beta primer mix. TCRdb ran MiXCR on the 5' RACE reads and lists one entry per CDR3 protein. The sample includes around 870,000 distinct CDR3 sequences, under 35% seen only once; the top ten take approximately 15%. Sequencing used blood. These receptors were taken from a woman older than 75 in good health.

Ten or more counts support this clonotype. V usage is TRBV3-1 and J usage is TRBJ2-7; 7 bases fit TRBD1. CDR1 is LGHDT and CDR2 is YNNKEL in the germline V gene (reference sequence). The CDR3 length is 13 residues. V was pared by 4 bases and J by 6 bases, with 6 bases of the junction left unmatched. The DNA for the CDR3 is TGTGCCAGCAGCCTCTTCTCAGGGGGCGAGCAGTACTTC. Amino acid sequence: CASSLFSGGEQYF.

This clonotype has at least ten counts. The chain employs TRBV4-3 and TRBJ2-4; 9 bases are a match to TRBD2. This CDR3 comprises 22 residues. After removal of 0 bases from V and 3 bases from J, the junction contained 21 bases not matched to a gene. Germline V CDR1 and CDR2: LGHNA, YSLEER. This chain's CDR3 is CASSQDVPGLAGSSWGKNIQYF. The CDR3 nucleotides are TGCGCCAGCAGCCAAGATGTCCCCGGGCTAGCGGGGTCCTCCTGGGGCAAAAACATTCAGTACTTC.

This clonotype showed up just a few times. This sequence joins TRBV4-1 and TRBJ1-5; no reliable D call. The ends were cut back, 4 bases at V and 1 base at J, with 14 bases in the middle. This CDR3 has 16 residues. Per germline, CDR1 MGHRA and CDR2 YSYEKL. The CDR3 DNA follows: TGCGCCAGCAGCCGTACTTGGTCTCTGAGCAATCAGCCCCAGCATTTT. This codes for CASSRTWSLSNQPQHF.

The chain carries TRBV27 and TRBJ1-4, with D perhaps matching TRBD1 (5 bases). This CDR3 comprises 16 residues. V was cut by 6 bases and J by 2 bases, with 16 bases left in between. The V gene's germline CDR1 is MNHEY and CDR2 SMNVEV (reference sequence). CDR3 in amino acids: CASRLSGHGTNEKLFF. The CDR3 region has the DNA TGTGCCAGCAGGCTTTCGGGGCACGGGACTAATGAAAAACTGTTTTTT. Supplemented by reference TRBV27 and TRBJ1-4, the full variable domain reads EAQVTQNPRYLITVTGKKLTVTCSQNMNHEYMSWYRQDPGLGLRQIYYSMNVEVTDKGDVPEGYKVSRKEKRNFPLILESPSPNQTSLYFCASRLSGHGTNEKLFFGSGTQLSVL.

The sample holds a few counts of this clonotype. At one boundary the junction diverges from the germline segment, which might be a read error. This chain uses TRBV12-3 or TRBV12-4 with TRBJ2-3; D remains ambiguous. This CDR3 is 15 amino acids long. The CDR3 nucleotides read TGTGCCAGCAGTTTCGGCAGACCTAGAACAGATATGCAGTATTTT. The encoded protein is CASSFGRPRTDMQYF.

The genes are TRBV7-9 and TRBJ2-5; D gene uncertain. From germline, CDR1 is SEHNR and CDR2 FQNEAQ (reference sequence). The CDR3 runs 15 residues. V lost 5 bases and J 2 bases, leaving 15 bases between the germline ends. The CDR3 loop is CASSAPEAPQETQYF. Here the CDR3 DNA reads TGTGCCAGCAGCGCCCCGGAAGCCCCACAAGAGACCCAGTACTTC.

J is TRBJ2-2 and V is TRBV7-6, with TRBD1 as a possible D gene (5 bases). V lost 0 bases and J lost 4, with 15 bases in between. This CDR3 is built from 17 residues. Germline assignment: CDR1 SGHVS and CDR2 FNYEAQ. The CDR3 here is CASSLAPRAVSTGELFF. Written as DNA, the CDR3 is TGTGCCAGCAGCTTAGCGCCCAGGGCGGTTAGCACCGGGGAGCTGTTTTTT.

The chain is built from TRBV27 and TRBJ2-3, with 11 bases that match TRBD2. CDR1 MNHEY and CDR2 SMNVEV come from the germline V gene (reference sequence). This CDR3 region has 17 residues. The junction had 7 bases not matched to a gene; V was cut back by 4 bases and J by 1 base. CDR3 bases: TGTGCCAGCAGTTCACTCCAGACTAGCGGGGGCACAGATACGCAGTATTTT. This encodes CASSSLQTSGGTDTQYF.

This clonotype was detected many times. V is TRBV11-2 and J is TRBJ2-1, with TRBD1 as a possible D gene (6 bases). Germline CDR1 is SGHAT and CDR2 is FQNNGV. There are 13 residues in the CDR3. The V end lost 3 bases, the J end lost 7 bases, and 10 bases lay between the germline ends. The DNA for the CDR3 is TGTGCCAGCAGCTTGACAGGATTAAATGAGCAGTTCTTC. It encodes CASSLTGLNEQFF.

This clonotype has just a few counts. V is TRBV4-1 and J is TRBJ2-7, with TRBD1 matching 12 bases. The CDR3 loop spans 17 amino acids. V lost 1 base and J lost 7; bases outside the gene matches: 11. Germline V gene lookup returns CDR1 MGHRA and CDR2 YSYEKL. The chain's CDR3 is CASSQGRVGTGGEEQYF. The CDR3 nucleotides read TGCGCCAGCAGCCAAGGAAGAGTCGGGACAGGGGGCGAAGAGCAGTACTTC.

The genes are TRBV12-3 or TRBV12-4 and TRBJ2-1; 9 bases are a match to TRBD2. The ends lost 5 bases at V and 8 bases at J; junction bases unmatched: 7. This CDR3 comprises 14 residues. CDR3 DNA: TGTGCCAGCAGTCGGACTAGCGAGAAGGATGAGCAGTTCTTC. The encoded protein is CASSRTSEKDEQFF.

Worth noting for this clonotype: Being one base from a much bigger clone, this may be a read error. V and J are TRBV27 and TRBJ1-6; D possibly corresponds to TRBD1 (5 bases). CDR3 length equals 14 residues. In germline, CDR1 is MNHEY, CDR2 SMNVEV (reference sequence). Between the trimmed V and J ends, which lost 9 bases and 0 bases, there was a span of 9 bases. The CDR3 DNA sequence: TGTGCCAGTCAGGGCAGCTCCTATAATTCACCCCTCCACTTT. This translates into CASQGSSYNSPLHF.

On this clonotype: A much larger clone lies one base from this, so it may be a read error. V gene TRBV12-3 or TRBV12-4 combines with J gene TRBJ1-2; D is unresolved. The CDR3 is 12 amino acids. The DNA of the CDR3 is TGTGCCGGCAGGCGCTCAGGATATGGCTACACCTTC. This encodes CAGRRSGYGYTF.

Concerning this clonotype: A much larger clone differs by one base, so this may be a read error. The chain couples TRBV6-1 to TRBJ2-3, with D uncertain. Germline V gives CDR1 MNHNS, CDR2 SASEGT. The CDR3 spans 15 residues. Trimming left V 2 bases short and J 5 bases short, with 14 bases between. CDR3 sequence reads: CASSEYGRQRDTQYF. CDR3 DNA sequence: TGTGCCAGCAGTGAATATGGCAGACAAAGAGATACGCAGTATTTT.

The J gene is TRBJ1-2, the V gene TRBV2; D is uncertain. V was pared by 9 bases and J by 4 bases, with 15 bases between. This CDR3 region has 13 residues. CDR1 and CDR2 (germline): SNHLY, FYNNEI. In DNA, the CDR3 is TGTGCCAGTCGGATCCCAGAACCCTATGGCTACACCTTC. It is translated as CASRIPEPYGYTF.

With regard to this clonotype: A read error may be the cause here, since a much bigger clone is one base away. The chain carries TRBV3-1 and TRBJ2-7; 9 bases align to TRBD1. Per the germline V gene, CDR1 is LGHDT and CDR2 is YNNKEL (reference sequence). The CDR3 consists of 15 residues. The V gene end was trimmed by 3 bases and the J gene end by 2 bases; junction bases not matched to a gene: 5. In DNA, the CDR3 is TGTGCCAGCAGCCACGCGGACAGGGGTCCCTACGAGCAGTACTTC. Translated, it gives CASSHADRGPYEQYF.

Remarks on this clonotype: This may come from a read error, since a much larger clone is one base off. In DNA, the CDR3 is TGTGCCACCAGTCCAGGGGATCGCTACAATGAGCAGTACTTC. It yields the protein CATSPGDRYNEQYF. The chain combines TRBV24-1 with TRBJ2-1; D may be TRBD1 (6 bases). The closer fit of TRBJ2-7 to the DNA end suggests the J call may be wrong. The V gene's germline CDR1 is KGHDR and CDR2 SFDVKD. CDR3 length: 14 amino acids.

J is TRBJ2-5 and V is TRBV11-3; tentatively, D is TRBD2 (6 bases). The germline V and J ends were trimmed by 3 bases and 4 bases, with 15 bases remaining between them. CDR3 length equals 15 residues. Germline V gene data show CDR1 as SGHNT and CDR2 as YENEEA. The CDR3 DNA sequence: TGTGCCAGCAGCTTTGGGGGGATCGTGGGAGAGACCCAGTACTTC. Protein: CASSFGGIVGETQYF.

Concerning this clonotype itself: One end of the junction varies from germline; a read error may be responsible. This rearrangement joins TRBV12-3 or TRBV12-4 to TRBJ1-2, with D possibly being TRBD1 (5 bases). There are 11 residues in the CDR3. CDR3 amino acids: CAGSNTGPHTF. For the CDR3, the DNA is TGTGCCGGCAGTAACACAGGTCCCCACACCTTC.

The count of this clonotype is one. The genes are TRBV7-2 and TRBJ2-5; D may be TRBD2 (5 bases). Germline V gene sequence: CDR1 SGHTA, CDR2 FQGNSA. Between the trimmed V and J ends, which lost 5 bases and 2 bases, there was a span of 15 bases. This CDR3 region has 15 residues. The CDR3 loop reads CASSPRRGLQETQYF. CDR3 bases: TGTGCCAGCAGCCCAAGACGGGGATTACAAGAGACCCAGTACTTC.

Comments on this clonotype: A much larger clone is a single base away; this may be a read error. J is TRBJ2-5 and V is TRBV7-9; 7 bases match TRBD2. Germline V gene lookup returns CDR1 SEHNR and CDR2 FQNEAQ (reference sequence). This CDR3 comprises 14 residues. The J segment lost 0 bases and the V segment lost 6 bases, leaving 4 bases of the junction unmatched. The CDR3 nucleotides read TGTGCCAGCAGATGTCTAGCGGACCAAGAGACCCAGTACTTC. Protein product: CASRCLADQETQYF. The complete variable domain, with remaining parts taken from reference TRBV7-9 and TRBJ2-5, reads DTGVSQNPRHKITKRGQNVTFRCDPISEHNRLYWYRQTLGQGPEFLTYFQNEAQLEKSRLLSDRFSAERPKGSFSTLEIQRTEQGDSAMYLCASRCLADQETQYFGPGTRLLVL.

This clonotype occurred many times. The CDR3: CASSQEGLAGRNEQYF. The CDR3 nucleotides read TGTGCCAGCAGCCAAGAAGGACTAGCGGGGAGGAACGAGCAGTACTTC. The rearrangement links TRBV3-1 to TRBJ2-7; 12 bases are a match to TRBD2. V gave up 0 bases and J gave up 5 bases; unmatched junction bases: 5. The CDR3 spans 16 residues. Germline loops: CDR1 LGHDT, CDR2 YNNKEL (reference sequence).

About this clonotype itself: A much larger clone is a single base away; this may be a read error. The chain links TRBV6-2 or TRBV6-3 to TRBJ2-4, with a possible D match to TRBD2 (5 bases). Germline V gene sequence: CDR1 MNHEY, CDR2 SVGEGT. V was trimmed by 2 bases and J by 13 bases, leaving 18 bases between them. The CDR3 has 14 residues. The CDR3 region has the DNA TGTGCCAGCAGTTACGCTGCGGGTTTGTACGGGCAGTACTTC. Its protein is CASSYAAGLYGQYF.

This clonotype showed up many times. The CDR3 here is CSATDGRSGANVLTF. The CDR3 DNA is TGCAGTGCTACGGACGGACGCTCTGGGGCCAACGTCCTGACTTTC. The rearrangement links TRBV20-1 to TRBJ2-6; D not resolved. The CDR3 runs to 15 residues. Trimming stripped 4 bases from V and 0 bases from J, with 10 bases between. Germline V gene sequence: CDR1 DFQATT, CDR2 SNEGSKA (reference sequence).

This rearrangement joins TRBV7-3 to TRBJ2-5; TRBD1 is a possible D gene (6 bases). This CDR3 has 17 amino acids. V lost 3 bases, J lost 2 bases, and 19 bases lay in between. CDR1 and CDR2 from the germline V gene are SGHTA and FQGTGA. In DNA form, the CDR3 reads TGTGCCAGCAGCTTGCGTAGACAGGAGACCCGGCAAGAGACCCAGTACTTC. This gives the protein CASSLRRQETRQETQYF.

The chain recombines TRBV6-2 or TRBV6-3 with TRBJ1-2; 8 nucleotides align to TRBD1. The CDR3 is made up of 13 amino acids. Germline V lookup: CDR1 MNHEY, CDR2 SVGEGT. V shed 8 bases and J 3 bases; nucleotides not matched to a gene: 5. CDR3 sequence reads: CASGQQGDYGYTF. In DNA, the CDR3 is TGTGCCAGCGGCCAACAGGGGGACTATGGCTACACCTTC.

This chain joins TRBV19 and TRBJ2-2, with TRBD2 matching 14 bases. CDR1 and CDR2 (germline): LNHDA, SQIVND (reference sequence). CDR3 length equals 17 residues. V shed 10 bases and J 2 bases; nucleotides not matched to a gene: 9. The CDR3 DNA is TGTGCCACCCAAAGACTAGCGGGGGGGCCTAACACCGGGGAGCTGTTTTTT. Its translation is CATQRLAGGPNTGELFF.

Notes on this clonotype: A read error may explain this, as a much larger clone is one base away. This chain uses TRBV11-3 with TRBJ2-5, with D possibly matching TRBD2 (7 bases). This CDR3 is built from 18 residues. V dropped 3 bases and J dropped 5 bases, with 25 bases sitting between them. The germline V gene encodes CDR1 SGHNT and CDR2 YENEEA. CDR3 loop: CASSFSIIGRGARETQYF. The CDR3 bases are TGTGCCAGCAGCTTTTCTATAATTGGACGGGGGGCGCGGGAGACCCAGTACTTC.

This clonotype has at least ten counts. V usage is TRBV5-1 and J usage is TRBJ2-1, with D possibly being TRBD1 (6 bases). Trimming took 4 bases from V and 3 from J, leaving 11 bases between them. The V gene's germline CDR1 is SGHRS and CDR2 YFSETQ. The CDR3 is 14 residues long. Here the CDR3 reads CASSMGHGYNEQFF. CDR3 DNA: TGCGCCAGCAGCATGGGACATGGCTACAATGAGCAGTTCTTC.

This clonotype occurred many times. This chain uses TRBV7-2 with TRBJ2-5; D possibly corresponds to TRBD1 (5 bases). Germline lookup yields CDR1 SGHTA and CDR2 FQGNSA. Trimming removed 1 base at V and 4 bases at J, with 13 bases between. The CDR3 runs 15 residues. CDR3 sequence reads: CASSLGPGLAETQYF. The CDR3 DNA sequence: TGTGCCAGCAGCTTAGGCCCAGGGTTGGCAGAGACCCAGTACTTC.